Listed below are T cell receptor beta chains from one sample, sequenced in a study of radiation and T cells in renal cell carcinoma. Some clones are missing from TCRdb's copy, which holds only in-frame ones; the method was immunoSEQ multiplex PCR. This table holds around 23,000 clones, 45% to 55% found once. The sample was tumor tissue, taken from a patient whose treatment was nephrectomy without radiotherapy. The receptors here all came from a human donor with renal cell carcinoma. CDR3s include the opening cysteine and the closing phenylalanine or tryptophan. D genes are given only for firm matches. Rows may omit the clone size; those that give it use once, few, many or a size class.

CDR3nt	CDR3aa	d_gene	v_gene	j_gene	len	abundance
TGTGCCAGCAGCTTAACGGGGAATCAGCCCCAGCATTTT	CASSLTGNQPQHF	NA	TRBV7-3	TRBJ1-5	13	NA
TGTGCCTGGAGTTCCGGGGGCAATCAGCCCCAGCATTTT	CAWSSGGNQPQHF	NA	TRBV30	TRBJ1-5	13	few
TGTGCCTGGAGTCCTAGGCGGACAGGGGGCAATGGCTACACCTTC	CAWSPRRTGGNGYTF	TRBD1	TRBV30	TRBJ1-2	15	NA
TGCGCCAGCAGCTTGGCCGCAGTAGGGGACACTGAAGCTTTCTTT	CASSLAAVGDTEAFF	NA	TRBV5-1	TRBJ1-1	15	NA
TGTGCCAGCAGCTTAACACAGGGTAGCAATCAGCCCCAGCATTTT	CASSLTQGSNQPQHF	NA	TRBV7-2	TRBJ1-5	15	few
TGTGCCAGCAGCTTAGGGTTCAGGGGGCCGAATGAAAAACTGTTTTTT	CASSLGFRGPNEKLFF	TRBD1	TRBV7-2	TRBJ1-4	16	NA
TGTGCCAGCAGCGTAGGTAGCGGGGGTATTAGAGAGACCCAGTACTTC	CASSVGSGGIRETQYF	TRBD2	TRBV9	TRBJ2-5	16	few
TGTGCCAGCAGCTTAGATCAGGGACTAGCGGCCGAGCAGTACTTC	CASSLDQGLAAEQYF	TRBD2	TRBV7-7	TRBJ2-7	15	NA
TGTGCCAGCAGTGCCTCCTACGAGCAGTACTTC	CASSASYEQYF	NA	TRBV25-1	TRBJ2-7	11	once
TGTGCCAGCAGCTCCATATTATCTTTCTTT	CASSSILSFF	NA	TRBV7-3	TRBJ1-1	10	NA
TGCGCCAGCAGCCAAGCATTCAAAGGGACAGGGGGAAACGAGCAGTACTTC	CASSQAFKGTGGNEQYF	TRBD1	TRBV4-3	TRBJ2-7	17	NA
TGTGCCAGCTCACCGAAAGGGAGTGGTGAAAAACTGTTTTTT	CASSPKGSGEKLFF	NA	TRBV18	TRBJ1-4	14	NA
TGTGCCAGCAGCGCGAACTGGGGGGACGCCTCCTACGAGCAGTACTTC	CASSANWGDASYEQYF	NA	TRBV7-2	TRBJ2-7	16	NA
TGCGCCAGCAGCCAAGAGAGGTACAGCTCCTACGAGCAGTACTTC	CASSQERYSSYEQYF	NA	TRBV4-3	TRBJ2-7	15	NA
TGTGCCAGCAGCACCAACAGGGGTGGCTACACCTTC	CASSTNRGGYTF	TRBD1	TRBV7-2	TRBJ1-2	12	NA
TGTGCCAGCCGCCGGACAGGGTGGGGCGACTATGGCTACACCTTC	CASRRTGWGDYGYTF	TRBD1	TRBV6-1	TRBJ1-2	15	NA
TGTGCTAGTGGTTTAGGCGGGGGGGCCCCCACCGGGGAGCTGTTTTTT	CASGLGGGAPTGELFF	TRBD2	TRBV12-5	TRBJ2-2	16	medium-sized
TGCAGTGCTGGACCTCTCTACGAGCAGTACTTC	CSAGPLYEQYF	NA	TRBV20-1	TRBJ2-7	11	NA
TGCGCCAGCAGCTTGGCCCCCGGGACAGCCTACGAGCAGTACTTC	CASSLAPGTAYEQYF	TRBD1	TRBV5-1	TRBJ2-7	15	few
TGTGCCAGCAGCGAGAATCCGGGGGGGCAGGATACGCAGTATTTT	CASSENPGGQDTQYF	TRBD2	TRBV9	TRBJ2-3	15	NA
TGTGCTATCAGTGGGGGGCGTGTCAATGAGCAGTTCTTC	CAISGGRVNEQFF	NA	TRBV7-6	TRBJ2-1	13	few
TGTGCCAGCAGCTCAAGGGTCCAAGAGACCCAGTACTTC	CASSSRVQETQYF	NA	TRBV7-2	TRBJ2-5	13	once
TGTGCCAGCAGTTCCGGACTAGCGGGGGAGCAGTTCTTC	CASSSGLAGEQFF	TRBD2	TRBV6-5	TRBJ2-1	13	NA
TGTGCCATCAGTGAAGAAGGGGAATGGCAGCCCCAGCATTTT	CAISEEGEWQPQHF	NA	TRBV10-3	TRBJ1-5	14	NA
TGCAGTGCTAGAACATATGGCTACACCTTC	CSARTYGYTF	NA	TRBV20-1	TRBJ1-2	10	few
TGTGCCAGCAGCTTTGGGCAGACCGGAAACACCATATATTTT	CASSFGQTGNTIYF	NA	TRBV11-2	TRBJ1-3	14	NA
TGTGCCAGCAGAAGGACAGGGGAGAACACTGAAGCTTTCTTT	CASRRTGENTEAFF	TRBD1	TRBV6-5	TRBJ1-1	14	NA
TGTGCCAGCAGTCAAGGGTTCCCTCCAGCGGGACGTCTAGATACGCAGTATTTT	CASSQGFPPAGRLDTQYF	TRBD2	TRBV11-2	TRBJ2-3	18	large
TGTGCCAGCAGCTTTTCGGGACATGGGGCCGGGGAGCTGTTTTTT	CASSFSGHGAGELFF	NA	TRBV7-6	TRBJ2-2	15	many
TGCGCCAGTTCTAACTCAGTTGAAGCTTTCTTT	CASSNSVEAFF	NA	TRBV10-2	TRBJ1-1	11	medium-sized
TGCGCCAGCAGTTCAGGAGTCCGGCGTTCACCCCTCCACTTT	CASSSGVRRSPLHF	NA	TRBV10-1	TRBJ1-6	14	NA
TGTGCCAGCAGTGCGGCCGGGACCCAGGGCGAGCAGTACTTC	CASSAAGTQGEQYF	NA	TRBV2	TRBJ2-7	14	few
TGTGCCAGCAGCTTAGTTGGGAGCTCCTATAATTCACCCCTCCACTTT	CASSLVGSSYNSPLHF	NA	TRBV7-2	TRBJ1-6	16	NA
TGTGCCAGCAGCTTAGGTAGCGGGGGGCCCGATACGCAGTATTTT	CASSLGSGGPDTQYF	TRBD2	TRBV11-2	TRBJ2-3	15	NA
TGTGCCAGCAGCTTAGCCCACAGGGTGAACACTGAAGCTTTCTTT	CASSLAHRVNTEAFF	NA	TRBV7-2	TRBJ1-1	15	NA
TGTGCCAGCAGCTCGGACAGGGAGCAGTTCTTC	CASSSDREQFF	TRBD1	TRBV11-2	TRBJ2-1	11	NA
TGTGCCAGCTCAGCCTCCGCACGGGAGACCGGCTTC	CASSASARETGF	NA	TRBV18	TRBJ1-2	12	few
TGTGCCAGCAGCGCATACATATCTGGCAATCAGCCCCAGCATTTT	CASSAYISGNQPQHF	NA	TRBV7-8	TRBJ1-5	15	NA
TGTGCCAGCAGTGAAGCGCTTCTAGCGGGGGCCTACGAGCAGTACTTC	CASSEALLAGAYEQYF	TRBD2	TRBV2	TRBJ2-7	16	few
TGTGCCAGCAGCTTGGGAGGGGGGAAACTGTTTTTT	CASSLGGGKLFF	NA	TRBV5-6	TRBJ1-4	12	large
TGTGCCTGGACTCTCCGTCTTGGTGAGACCCAGTACTTC	CAWTLRLGETQYF	NA	TRBV30	TRBJ2-5	13	NA
TGTGCCAGCCACGGCGGGGGGGCAGGGACCCAGTACTTC	CASHGGGAGTQYF	TRBD2	TRBV6-5	TRBJ2-5	13	NA
TGTGCCAGCAGTGAAAAACAGGGGGCAGTTCAGCCCCAGCATTTT	CASSEKQGAVQPQHF	TRBD1	TRBV6-1	TRBJ1-5	15	NA
TGTGCCAGCAAACCACCCGCCGCCAATGAAAAACTGTTTTTT	CASKPPAANEKLFF	NA	TRBV6-4	TRBJ1-4	14	NA
TGTGCCAGCAGCTTAAGTTTCCGGAATGAAAAACTGTTTTTT	CASSLSFRNEKLFF	NA	TRBV7-8	TRBJ1-4	14	few
TGCGCCAGCAGTGAGTCCGTACCGGGGGGGGTCTACGAGCAGTACTTC	CASSESVPGGVYEQYF	TRBD2	TRBV10-2	TRBJ2-7	16	NA
TGTGCCAGCAGCTTCAGGACTGATATTTCCTACGAGCAGTACTTC	CASSFRTDISYEQYF	NA	TRBV11-2	TRBJ2-7	15	NA
TGCGCCAGCAGCTTGGAACTAGCGGATTACAATGAGCAGTTCTTC	CASSLELADYNEQFF	TRBD2	TRBV5-1	TRBJ2-1	15	NA
TGTGCCAGCAGTCCAAATTATCAGCCCCAGCATTTT	CASSPNYQPQHF	NA	TRBV6-6	TRBJ1-5	12	NA
TGTGCCAGCTCAACAGGGGGTATGGCCGGGGAGCTGTTTTTT	CASSTGGMAGELFF	TRBD1	TRBV18	TRBJ2-2	14	once
TGTGCCAGCAGTTTCGAGGGAAGGAATTCACCCCTCCACTTT	CASSFEGRNSPLHF	NA	TRBV27	TRBJ1-6	14	many
TGTGCCAGCAGCTTAGGACAGCACCAAGAGACCCAGTACTTC	CASSLGQHQETQYF	NA	TRBV7-8	TRBJ2-5	14	NA
TGTGCCACCAGCAGAGTTGCTCGGAACACTGAAGCTTTCTTT	CATSRVARNTEAFF	NA	TRBV15	TRBJ1-1	14	many
TGTGCAAGTCGGGCTTCCGTGTCAGAGATCTCCTACGAGCAGTACTTC	CASRASVSEISYEQYF	NA	TRBV12-2	TRBJ2-7	16	NA
TGCGCCAGCAGCCAAGTACCACAGGGGGCGGGTAGTGGCTACACCTTC	CASSQVPQGAGSGYTF	TRBD1	TRBV4-1	TRBJ1-2	16	NA
TGTGCCACCAGCAGAGATCTGTCCCCCTCTAATCAGCCCCAGCATTTT	CATSRDLSPSNQPQHF	NA	TRBV15	TRBJ1-5	16	NA
TGTGCCAGCAGCCCCCCCGACAGCGCCTCTGGAAACACCATATATTTT	CASSPPDSASGNTIYF	NA	TRBV7-8	TRBJ1-3	16	once
TGTGCCAGCAATCAGGGCCGGGGGAACTATGGCTACACCTTC	CASNQGRGNYGYTF	NA	TRBV6-5	TRBJ1-2	14	NA
TGCGCCAGCAGGGACCTTTACTACACCTTC	CASRDLYYTF	NA	TRBV4-1	TRBJ1-2	10	few